The rows below give T cell receptor beta chains drawn from one sample of a study of CXCR3-negative and CXCR3-positive naive CD8 T cells. With the 5' RACE reads reprocessed, TCRdb shows one record per CDR3 protein and no DNA. The table lists tens of thousands of distinct CDR3 sequences. The sample comprised naive CXCR3+ CD8+ T cells from blood. The receptors here all came from a human donor in good health. Some clones in this sample may be carry-over from other donors' samples. Each CDR3 is given with its conserved first and last residue.

CDR3aa: CASSTGLAGSYEQYF
j_gene: TRBJ2-7
v_gene: TRBV2

CDR3aa: CASSWQRGEQFF
j_gene: TRBJ2-1
v_gene: TRBV11-3

CDR3aa: CSVEGNTEAFF
j_gene: TRBJ1-1
v_gene: TRBV29-1

CDR3aa: CASSYGQGHPNTEAFF
j_gene: TRBJ1-1
v_gene: TRBV5-1

CDR3aa: CASSFGGSYEQYF
j_gene: TRBJ2-7
v_gene: TRBV12-3/TRBV12-4

CDR3aa: CASSLQGEAGELFF
j_gene: TRBJ2-2
v_gene: TRBV28

CDR3aa: CSVEQGTGDSYEQYF
j_gene: TRBJ2-7
v_gene: TRBV29-1

CDR3aa: CASSVLRGVNTGELFF
j_gene: TRBJ2-2
v_gene: TRBV28

CDR3aa: CATSSRTITGELFF
j_gene: TRBJ2-2
v_gene: TRBV24-1

CDR3aa: CASSQVRSGGTGELFF
j_gene: TRBJ2-2
v_gene: TRBV4-3

CDR3aa: CSASTSGGGLPTSYEQYF
j_gene: TRBJ2-7
v_gene: TRBV20-1

CDR3aa: CASSDPQQGVHTGELFF
j_gene: TRBJ2-2
v_gene: TRBV2

CDR3aa: CSAKGGGNTEAFF
j_gene: TRBJ1-1
v_gene: TRBV29-1

CDR3aa: CASSLSGNGETQYF
j_gene: TRBJ2-5
v_gene: TRBV27

CDR3aa: CSADAVDIQYF
j_gene: TRBJ2-4
v_gene: TRBV29-1

CDR3aa: CASSLEVSGATDTQYF
j_gene: TRBJ2-3
v_gene: TRBV5-5

CDR3aa: CASSLAGRVGTEAFF
j_gene: TRBJ1-1
v_gene: TRBV7-9

CDR3aa: CASSDPGTGIYSTDTQYF
j_gene: TRBJ2-3
v_gene: TRBV25-1

CDR3aa: CASSQSDGSYEQYF
j_gene: TRBJ2-7
v_gene: TRBV23-1

CDR3aa: CASSVGAEKGADTQYF
j_gene: TRBJ2-3
v_gene: TRBV9

CDR3aa: CSVHSSGGAMGETQYF
j_gene: TRBJ2-5
v_gene: TRBV29-1

CDR3aa: CASTRDSSYEQYF
j_gene: TRBJ2-7
v_gene: TRBV6-2/TRBV6-3

CDR3aa: CATSRDDGGQETQYF
j_gene: TRBJ2-5
v_gene: TRBV15

CDR3aa: CASSSDRVVSETQYF
j_gene: TRBJ2-5
v_gene: TRBV7-9

CDR3aa: CASSLLGPGRTGDSYEQYF
j_gene: TRBJ2-7
v_gene: TRBV13

CDR3aa: CASSSLTGLLEQYF
j_gene: TRBJ2-7
v_gene: TRBV7-9

CDR3aa: CASSAGGHTEAFF
j_gene: TRBJ1-1
v_gene: TRBV6-4

CDR3aa: CASSLVNREYQETQYF
j_gene: TRBJ2-5
v_gene: TRBV7-6

CDR3aa: CASSSDSGTSEQYF
j_gene: TRBJ2-7
v_gene: TRBV6-6

CDR3aa: CASSLDHTEAFF
j_gene: TRBJ1-1
v_gene: TRBV7-9

CDR3aa: CASSFGVNYGDTF
j_gene: TRBJ1-2
v_gene: TRBV12-3/TRBV12-4

CDR3aa: CARSTLGLDADTQYF
j_gene: TRBJ2-3
v_gene: TRBV7-9

CDR3aa: CATTDPRDRLNTEAFF
j_gene: TRBJ1-1
v_gene: TRBV15

CDR3aa: CASSFFRMNTEAFF
j_gene: TRBJ1-1
v_gene: TRBV12-3/TRBV12-4

CDR3aa: CASSLGDTYEQYF
j_gene: TRBJ2-7
v_gene: TRBV7-9

CDR3aa: CASSPRTNDDNSPLHF
j_gene: TRBJ1-6
v_gene: TRBV7-6

CDR3aa: CASSPPGKEEQPQHF
j_gene: TRBJ1-5
v_gene: TRBV7-9

CDR3aa: CASRLEPRTEAFF
j_gene: TRBJ1-1
v_gene: TRBV7-6

CDR3aa: CASSLPSGGYEQYF
j_gene: TRBJ2-7
v_gene: TRBV7-8

CDR3aa: CASSLAPLTSDRPLRSTEAFF
j_gene: TRBJ1-1
v_gene: TRBV7-6

CDR3aa: CASSRLAGGQIKETQYF
j_gene: TRBJ2-5
v_gene: TRBV7-9

CDR3aa: CASSPYSAETQQFF
j_gene: TRBJ2-1
v_gene: TRBV14

CDR3aa: CASSKITGTSGMNEQFF
j_gene: TRBJ2-1
v_gene: TRBV19